What follows are 9 T cell receptor beta chains derived from one specimen sequenced in a study of blood T cell repertoires in COVID-19. Profiled with immunoSEQ multiplex PCR; TCRdb holds only in-frame clones, not every one. The sample records some 250,000 clones, 85% to 90% being singletons. Material: peripheral blood. The receptors were sampled from a woman aged 40 to 50 who had recovered from COVID-19.

J is TRBJ1-1 and V is TRBV29-1; D is possibly TRBD1 (6 bases). The CDR3 is 12 residues long. The V gene lost 7 bases and the J gene lost 0 bases, with 9 bases spanning the gap. In germline, CDR1 is SQVTM, CDR2 ANQGSEA. The CDR3 loop reads CSARDMNTEAFF. CDR3 in DNA: TGCAGCGCCAGGGACATGAACACTGAAGCTTTCTTT.

CDR3 sequence: CASSGTGQGNTEAFF. The CDR3 nucleotides read TGCGCCAGCAGCGGGACGGGACAGGGGAACACTGAAGCTTTCTTT. The genes are TRBV5-1 and TRBJ1-1; 9 bases agree with TRBD1. Germline trimming cut 4 bases from V and 1 base from J; bases unmatched to any gene: 5. Germline-derived CDR1 and CDR2 are SGHRS and YFSETQ. The CDR3 is 15 residues long.

The chain recombines TRBV7-2 with TRBJ2-2, with 8 bases that match TRBD2. The length of the CDR3 is 16 residues. The V and J ends lost 1 base and 4 bases, in that order; junction bases with no gene match: 5. Germline V gives CDR1 SGHTA, CDR2 FQGNSA. CDR3 loop: CASSLGAGAITGELFF. CDR3 DNA: TGTGCCAGCAGCTTAGGAGCGGGAGCTATCACCGGGGAGCTGTTTTTT.

This clone was seen more than once but under ten times. The genes are TRBV4-1 and TRBJ2-1, with a weak D call TRBD2 (6 bases). With 3 bases removed from V and 3 bases from J, the gap between germline ends came to 18 bases. Germline V gene sequence: CDR1 MGHRA, CDR2 YSYEKL. This CDR3 region has 17 residues. In nucleotides, the CDR3 is TGCGCCAGCAGCCACCGGGTGCGGGCGGGACTCTACAATGAGCAGTTCTTC. It specifies CASSHRVRAGLYNEQFF.

The V gene is TRBV11-2, the J gene TRBJ1-5; 9 positions agree with TRBD1. The CDR3 has 15 amino acids. V dropped 1 base and J dropped 2; count of bases not matched to a gene: 0. Germline assignment: CDR1 SGHAT and CDR2 FQNNGV. In DNA, the CDR3 is TGTGCCAGCAGCTTAGGGGACAGGGGCAATCAGCCCCAGCATTTT. Amino acid sequence: CASSLGDRGNQPQHF.

V and J are TRBV10-3 and TRBJ2-5; D unclear. The CDR3 spans 11 residues. V was cut by 5 bases and J by 5 bases, with 6 bases left in between. CDR1 and CDR2 (germline): ENHRY, SYGVKD. CDR3 in DNA: TGTGCCATCAGTACCGGGGAGACCCAGTACTTC. It is translated as CAISTGETQYF.

The chain carries TRBV6-4 and TRBJ2-7; 13 bases fit TRBD2. The CDR3 sequence is 16 residues long. Looked up from germline, CDR1 is MRHNA and CDR2 is SNTAGT. V gave up 6 bases and J gave up 6 bases; unmatched junction bases: 11. CDR3 residues: CASRDTRLAGGCEQYV. CDR3 DNA: TGTGCCAGCAGGGACACCAGACTAGCGGGAGGCTGCGAGCAGTACGTC.

The chain joins TRBV4-1 to TRBJ2-2, with 10 bases aligning to TRBD2. The germline V gene encodes CDR1 MGHRA and CDR2 YSYEKL. This CDR3 is built from 20 residues. V shed 0 bases and J 6 bases; nucleotides not matched to a gene: 16. The DNA for the CDR3 is TGCGCCAGCAGCCAAGAGGTGGGGGCTAGCGGGAGCACGGGGGCCGGGGAGCTGTTTTTT. It codes for CASSQEVGASGSTGAGELFF.

The genes are TRBV5-8 and TRBJ2-7, with TRBD1 matching over 9 bases. V was pared by 5 bases and J by 9 bases, with 15 bases of the junction left unmatched. The CDR3 is made up of 15 amino acids. Germline assignment: CDR1 SGHTS and CDR2 YDEGEE. CDR3 coding DNA: TGTGCCAGCAGGCGGGGGACAGGGCTCATCGGGGGGCAGTACTTC. Its protein is CASRRGTGLIGGQYF. Based on the CDR3 plus reference TRBV5-8 and TRBJ2-7, the full variable domain is EAGVTQSPTHLIKTRGQQATLRCSPISGHTSVYWYQQALGLGLQFLLWYDEGEERNRGNFPPRFSGRQFPNYSSELNVNALELEDSALYLCASRRGTGLIGGQYFGPGTRLTVT.